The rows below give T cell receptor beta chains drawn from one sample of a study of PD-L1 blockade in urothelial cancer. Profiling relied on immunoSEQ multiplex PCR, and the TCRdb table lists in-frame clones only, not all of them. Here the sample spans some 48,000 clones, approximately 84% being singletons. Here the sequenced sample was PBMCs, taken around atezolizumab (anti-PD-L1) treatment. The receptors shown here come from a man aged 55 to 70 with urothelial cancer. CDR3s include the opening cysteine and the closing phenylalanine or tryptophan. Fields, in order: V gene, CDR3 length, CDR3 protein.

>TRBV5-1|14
CASRTQSSYNEQFF
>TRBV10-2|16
CASRTSGGIRSYEQYF
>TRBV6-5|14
CASSYWPMNTEAFF
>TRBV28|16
CASSKPRGGGNEKLFF
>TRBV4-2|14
CASSQPSEGDTQYF
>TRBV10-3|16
CAISSGTSGGSNEQFF
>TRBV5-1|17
CASSPTYGGSNTDTQYF
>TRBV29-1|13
CSVEKGGTGGYTF
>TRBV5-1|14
CASSLGVTNYEQYF
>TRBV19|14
CASSYQGAQYGYTF
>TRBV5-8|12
CASSLRGQTQYF
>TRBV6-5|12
CASRMQDYGYTF
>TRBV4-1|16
CASSQAPAGGSYEQYF
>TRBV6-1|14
CASSIQEFSYEQYF
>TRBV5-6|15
CASSLSLTERLEAFF
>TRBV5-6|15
CASSGTGSSGNTIYF
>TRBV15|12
CAAGTMNTEAFF
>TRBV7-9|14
CASSSQGGAYEQYF
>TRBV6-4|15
CASSVERGGTDTQYF
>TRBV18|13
CASSPDREETQYF
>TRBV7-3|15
CASSLNTGAGNTIYF
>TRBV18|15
CASNTASGGKNEQFF
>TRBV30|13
CAWSHSSGNTIYF
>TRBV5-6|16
CASSTERGGGGETQYF
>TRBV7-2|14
CASSLAGRRETQYF
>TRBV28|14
CASSFLSSGNTIYF
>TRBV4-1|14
CASSQFLSTDTQYF
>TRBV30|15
CAWSVWARPNTEAFF
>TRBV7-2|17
CASSLGGPGGGQDTQYF
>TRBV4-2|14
CASSPAGGLTEQFF
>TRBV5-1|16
CASSLEGQGAADTQYF
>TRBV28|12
CASSFPGQWAFF
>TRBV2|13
CASSRDSDYGYTF
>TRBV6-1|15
CASSEQTGNTGELFF
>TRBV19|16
CASSIRAGGAYNEQFF
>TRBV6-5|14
CASSYGGEDTEAFF
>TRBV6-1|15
CASSRQGGGVYGYTF
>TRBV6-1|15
CASSERGRFNEKLFF
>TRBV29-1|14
CSVVKRGRTGEAFF
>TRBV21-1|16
CASSKDPGRRNTEAFF
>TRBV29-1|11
CSVDRGAGYTF